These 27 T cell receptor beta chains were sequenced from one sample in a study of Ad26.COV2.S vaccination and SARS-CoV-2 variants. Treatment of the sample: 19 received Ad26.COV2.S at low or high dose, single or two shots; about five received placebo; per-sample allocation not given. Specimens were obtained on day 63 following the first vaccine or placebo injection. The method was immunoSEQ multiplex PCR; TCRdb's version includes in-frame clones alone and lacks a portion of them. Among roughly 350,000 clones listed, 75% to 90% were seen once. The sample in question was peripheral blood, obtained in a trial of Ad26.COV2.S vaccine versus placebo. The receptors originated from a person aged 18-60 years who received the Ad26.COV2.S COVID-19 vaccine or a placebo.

The CDR3 region has the DNA TGTGCCAGCAGCTTGGGACAGTATAGCAATCAGCCCCAGCATTTT. Encoded protein: CASSLGQYSNQPQHF. The chain uses TRBV5-6 and TRBJ1-5; D is possibly TRBD1 (5 bases). This CDR3 contains 15 residues. Germline V CDR1 and CDR2: SGHDT, YYEEEE. V shed 0 bases and J shed 0 bases, with 7 bases lying between them.

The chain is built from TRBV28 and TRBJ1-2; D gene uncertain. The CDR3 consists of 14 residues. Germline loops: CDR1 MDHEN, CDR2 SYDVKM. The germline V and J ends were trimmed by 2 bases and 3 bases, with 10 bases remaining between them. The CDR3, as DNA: TGTGCCAGCAGTTTAGGATTTGAGCACTATGGCTACACCTTC. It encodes CASSLGFEHYGYTF.

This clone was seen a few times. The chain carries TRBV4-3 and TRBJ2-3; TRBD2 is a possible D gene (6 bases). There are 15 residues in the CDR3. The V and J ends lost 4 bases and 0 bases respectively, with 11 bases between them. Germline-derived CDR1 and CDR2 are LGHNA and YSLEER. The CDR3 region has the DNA TGCGCCAGCAGCCCCCGGGGGATTAGCACAGATACGCAGTATTTT. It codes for CASSPRGISTDTQYF.

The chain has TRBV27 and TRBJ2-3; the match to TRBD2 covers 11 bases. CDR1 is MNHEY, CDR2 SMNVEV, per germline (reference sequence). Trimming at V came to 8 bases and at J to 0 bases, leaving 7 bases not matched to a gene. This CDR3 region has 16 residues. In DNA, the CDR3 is TGTGCCAGCGGCCTAGCGGGGGGAGCTAGCACAGATACGCAGTATTTT. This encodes CASGLAGGASTDTQYF.

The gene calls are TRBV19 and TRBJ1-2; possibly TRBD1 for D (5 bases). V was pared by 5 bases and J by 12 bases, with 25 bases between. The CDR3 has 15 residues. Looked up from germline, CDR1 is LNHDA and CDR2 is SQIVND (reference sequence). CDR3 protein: CASSPEGASFQWHTF. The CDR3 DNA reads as TGTGCCAGTAGTCCGGAAGGGGCCTCCTTCCAATGGCACACCTTC.

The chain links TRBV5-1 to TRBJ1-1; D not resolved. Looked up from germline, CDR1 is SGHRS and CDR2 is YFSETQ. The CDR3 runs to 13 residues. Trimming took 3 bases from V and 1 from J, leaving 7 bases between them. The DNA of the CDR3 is TGCGCCAGCAGCTCCACTCCGAACACTGAAGCTTTCTTT. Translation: CASSSTPNTEAFF. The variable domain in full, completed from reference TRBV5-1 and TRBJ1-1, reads KAGVTQTPRYLIKTRGQQVTLSCSPISGHRSVSWYQQTPGQGLQFLFEYFSETQRNKGNFPGRFSGRQFSNSRSEMNVSTLELGDSALYLCASSSTPNTEAFFGQGTRLTVV.

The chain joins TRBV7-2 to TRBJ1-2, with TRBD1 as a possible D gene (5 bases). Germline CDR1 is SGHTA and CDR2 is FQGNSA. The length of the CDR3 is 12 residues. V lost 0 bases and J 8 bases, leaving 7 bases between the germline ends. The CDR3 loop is CASSLAGEGYTF. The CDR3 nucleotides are TGTGCCAGCAGCTTAGCGGGGGAAGGCTACACCTTC.

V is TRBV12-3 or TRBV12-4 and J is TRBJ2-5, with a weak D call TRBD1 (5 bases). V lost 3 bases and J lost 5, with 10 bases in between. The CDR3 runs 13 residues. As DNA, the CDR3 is TGTGCCAGCAGTTTTAGCCGACAGGAGACCCAGTACTTC. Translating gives CASSFSRQETQYF.

CDR3 nucleotides: TGTGCCAGCAGTTTATTGAGCGGGGGCCTAACGGGCGGGGAGCTGTTTTTT. Translation gives CASSLLSGGLTGGELFF. The rearrangement uses TRBV28 and TRBJ2-2, with TRBD2 identical over 8 bases. In germline, CDR1 is MDHEN, CDR2 SYDVKM. This CDR3 contains 17 residues. J lost 7 bases, V lost 1 base, and 11 bases had no gene match.

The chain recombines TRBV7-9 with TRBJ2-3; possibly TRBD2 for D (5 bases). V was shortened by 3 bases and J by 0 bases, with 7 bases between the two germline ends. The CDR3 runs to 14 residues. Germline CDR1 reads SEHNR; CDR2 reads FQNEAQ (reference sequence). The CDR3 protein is CASSLTGSTDTQYF. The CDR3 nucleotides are TGTGCCAGCAGCTTGACGGGGAGCACAGATACGCAGTATTTT.

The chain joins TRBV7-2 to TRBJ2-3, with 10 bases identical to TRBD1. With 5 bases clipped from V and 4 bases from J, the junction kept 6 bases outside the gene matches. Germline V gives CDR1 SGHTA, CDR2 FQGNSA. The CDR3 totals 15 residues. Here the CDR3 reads CASSATGGLADTQYF. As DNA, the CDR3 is TGTGCCAGCAGCGCGACAGGGGGCCTCGCAGATACGCAGTATTTT.

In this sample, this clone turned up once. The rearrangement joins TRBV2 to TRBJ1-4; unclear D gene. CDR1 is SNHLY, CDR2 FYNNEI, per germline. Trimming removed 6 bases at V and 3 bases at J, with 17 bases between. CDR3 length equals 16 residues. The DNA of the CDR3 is TGTGCCAGCAGGAACCGAAGGGCGCGAGCTAATGAAAAACTGTTTTTT. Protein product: CASRNRRARANEKLFF. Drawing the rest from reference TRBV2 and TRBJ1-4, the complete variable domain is EPEVTQTPSHQVTQMGQEVILRCVPISNHLYFYWYRQILGQKVEFLVSFYNNEISEKSEIFDDQFSVERPDGSNFTLKIRSTKLEDSAMYFCASRNRRARANEKLFFGSGTQLSVL.

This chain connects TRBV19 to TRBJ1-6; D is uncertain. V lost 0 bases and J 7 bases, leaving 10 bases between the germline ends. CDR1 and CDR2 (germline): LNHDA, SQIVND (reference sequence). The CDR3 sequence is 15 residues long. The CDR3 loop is CASSIDLDGNSPLHF. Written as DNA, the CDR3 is TGTGCCAGTAGTATAGATCTAGACGGGAATTCACCCCTCCACTTT. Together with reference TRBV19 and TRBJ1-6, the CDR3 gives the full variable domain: DGGITQSPKYLFRKEGQNVTLSCEQNLNHDAMYWYRQDPGQGLRLIYYSQIVNDFQKGDIAEGYSVSREKKESFPLTVTSAQKNPTAFYLCASSIDLDGNSPLHFGNGTRLTVT.

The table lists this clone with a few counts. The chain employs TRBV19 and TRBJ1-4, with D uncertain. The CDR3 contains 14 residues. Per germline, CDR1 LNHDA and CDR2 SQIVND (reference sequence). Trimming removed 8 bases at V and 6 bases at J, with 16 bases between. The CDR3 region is CASAMGMEYEKLFF. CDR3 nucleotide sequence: TGTGCCAGTGCTATGGGGATGGAATATGAAAAACTGTTTTTT.

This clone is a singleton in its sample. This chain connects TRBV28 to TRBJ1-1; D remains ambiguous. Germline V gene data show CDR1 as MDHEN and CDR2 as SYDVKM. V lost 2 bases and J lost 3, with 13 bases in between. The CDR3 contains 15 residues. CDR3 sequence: CASSLRKIGYTEAFF. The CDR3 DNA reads TGTGCCAGCAGTTTAAGAAAGATTGGGTACACTGAAGCTTTCTTT.

Written as DNA, the CDR3 is TGTGCCAGCAGCCCATTAGGGGGCGAGCAGTACTTC. Protein: CASSPLGGEQYF. This chain uses TRBV7-2 with TRBJ2-7, with TRBD1 as a possible D gene (6 bases). Trimming left V 5 bases short and J 6 bases short, with 11 bases between. Germline V gene data show CDR1 as SGHTA and CDR2 as FQGNSA. This CDR3 region has 12 residues.

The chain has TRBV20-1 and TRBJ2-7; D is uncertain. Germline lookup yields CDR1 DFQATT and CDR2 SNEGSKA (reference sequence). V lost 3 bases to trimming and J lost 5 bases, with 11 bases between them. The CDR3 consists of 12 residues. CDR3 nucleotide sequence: TGCAGTGCTAGTCGCAGGTTTGACGAGCAGTACTTC. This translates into CSASRRFDEQYF.

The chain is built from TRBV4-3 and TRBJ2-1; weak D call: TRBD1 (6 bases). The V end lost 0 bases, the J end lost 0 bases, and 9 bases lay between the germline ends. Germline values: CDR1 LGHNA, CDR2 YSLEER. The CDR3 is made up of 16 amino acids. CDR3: CASSQESRGSYNEQFF. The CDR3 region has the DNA TGCGCCAGCAGCCAAGAGTCCAGGGGCTCCTACAATGAGCAGTTCTTC.

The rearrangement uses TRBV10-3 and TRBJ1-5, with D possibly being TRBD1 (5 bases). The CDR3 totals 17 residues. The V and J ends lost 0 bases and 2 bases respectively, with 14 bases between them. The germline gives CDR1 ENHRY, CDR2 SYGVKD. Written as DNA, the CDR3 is TGTGCCATCAGTGAGTCGACGGGGGACGAACGCAATCAGCCCCAGCATTTT. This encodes CAISESTGDERNQPQHF.

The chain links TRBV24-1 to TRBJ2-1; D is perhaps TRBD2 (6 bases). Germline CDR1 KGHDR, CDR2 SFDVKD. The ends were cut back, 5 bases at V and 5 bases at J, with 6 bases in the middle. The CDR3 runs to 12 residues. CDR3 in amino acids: CATSGGNNEQFF. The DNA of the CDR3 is TGTGCCACCAGTGGCGGGAACAATGAGCAGTTCTTC.

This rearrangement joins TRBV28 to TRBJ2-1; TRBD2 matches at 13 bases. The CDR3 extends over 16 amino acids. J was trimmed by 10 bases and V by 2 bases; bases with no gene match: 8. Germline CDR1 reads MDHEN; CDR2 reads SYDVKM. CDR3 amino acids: CASSLAGLAGLGEQFF. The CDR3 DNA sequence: TGTGCCAGCAGTTTAGCGGGACTAGCGGGACTTGGAGAGCAGTTCTTC.

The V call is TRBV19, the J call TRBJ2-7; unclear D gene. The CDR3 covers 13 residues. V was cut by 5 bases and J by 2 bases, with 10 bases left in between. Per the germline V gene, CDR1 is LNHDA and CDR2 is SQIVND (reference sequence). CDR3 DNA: TGTGCCAGTAGTGGCGCGGCCGCCTACGAGCAGTACTTC. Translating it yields CASSGAAAYEQYF.

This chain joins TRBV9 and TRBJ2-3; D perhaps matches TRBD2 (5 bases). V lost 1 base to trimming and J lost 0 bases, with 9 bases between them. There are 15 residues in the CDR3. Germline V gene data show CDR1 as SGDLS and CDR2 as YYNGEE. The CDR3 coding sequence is TGTGCCAGCAGCGTACAGGACTCTAGCACAGATACGCAGTATTTT. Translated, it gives CASSVQDSSTDTQYF. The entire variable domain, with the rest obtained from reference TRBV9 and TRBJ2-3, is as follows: DSGVTQTPKHLITATGQRVTLRCSPRSGDLSVYWYQQSLDQGLQFLIQYYNGEERAKGNILERFSAQQFPDLHSELNLSSLELGDSALYFCASSVQDSSTDTQYFGPGTRLTVL.

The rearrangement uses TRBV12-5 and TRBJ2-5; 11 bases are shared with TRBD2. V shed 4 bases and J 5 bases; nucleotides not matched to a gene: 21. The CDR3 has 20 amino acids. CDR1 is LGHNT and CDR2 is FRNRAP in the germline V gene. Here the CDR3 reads CASGSTGEFLAGGPGETQYF. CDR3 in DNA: TGTGCTAGTGGTTCGACAGGGGAATTTTTAGCGGGAGGGCCAGGGGAGACCCAGTACTTC.

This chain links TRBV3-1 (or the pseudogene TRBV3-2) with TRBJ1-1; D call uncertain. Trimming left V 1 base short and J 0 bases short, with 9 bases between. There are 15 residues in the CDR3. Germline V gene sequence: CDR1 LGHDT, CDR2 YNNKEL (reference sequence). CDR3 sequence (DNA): TGTGCCAGCAGCCAAGTTTTGAGCGTGAACACTGAAGCTTTCTTT. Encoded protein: CASSQVLSVNTEAFF.

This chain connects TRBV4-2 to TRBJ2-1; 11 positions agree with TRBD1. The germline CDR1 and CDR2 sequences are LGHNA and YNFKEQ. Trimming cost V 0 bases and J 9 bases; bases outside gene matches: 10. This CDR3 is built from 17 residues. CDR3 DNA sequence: TGTGCCAGCAGCCAAGATCTTGGGACAGGGGGTTCTGGTGAGCAGTTCTTC. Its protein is CASSQDLGTGGSGEQFF.

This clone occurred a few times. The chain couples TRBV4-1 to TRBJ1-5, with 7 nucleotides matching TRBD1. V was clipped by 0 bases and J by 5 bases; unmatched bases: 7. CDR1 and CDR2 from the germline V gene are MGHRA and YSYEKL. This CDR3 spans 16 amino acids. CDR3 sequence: CASSQETGKVDQPQHF. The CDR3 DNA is TGCGCCAGCAGCCAAGAGACAGGGAAAGTCGATCAGCCCCAGCATTTT.